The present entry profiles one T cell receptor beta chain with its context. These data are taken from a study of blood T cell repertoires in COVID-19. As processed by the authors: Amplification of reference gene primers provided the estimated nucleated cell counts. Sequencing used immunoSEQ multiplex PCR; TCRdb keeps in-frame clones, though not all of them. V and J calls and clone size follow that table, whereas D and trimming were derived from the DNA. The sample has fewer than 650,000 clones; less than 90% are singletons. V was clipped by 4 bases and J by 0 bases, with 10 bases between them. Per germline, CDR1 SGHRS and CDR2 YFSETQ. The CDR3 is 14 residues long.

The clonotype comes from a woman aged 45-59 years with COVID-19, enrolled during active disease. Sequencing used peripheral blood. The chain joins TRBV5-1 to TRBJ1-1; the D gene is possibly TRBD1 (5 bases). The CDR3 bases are TGCGCCAGCAGCGCGGGACTGATGAACACTGAAGCTTTCTTT. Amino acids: CASSAGLMNTEAFF.